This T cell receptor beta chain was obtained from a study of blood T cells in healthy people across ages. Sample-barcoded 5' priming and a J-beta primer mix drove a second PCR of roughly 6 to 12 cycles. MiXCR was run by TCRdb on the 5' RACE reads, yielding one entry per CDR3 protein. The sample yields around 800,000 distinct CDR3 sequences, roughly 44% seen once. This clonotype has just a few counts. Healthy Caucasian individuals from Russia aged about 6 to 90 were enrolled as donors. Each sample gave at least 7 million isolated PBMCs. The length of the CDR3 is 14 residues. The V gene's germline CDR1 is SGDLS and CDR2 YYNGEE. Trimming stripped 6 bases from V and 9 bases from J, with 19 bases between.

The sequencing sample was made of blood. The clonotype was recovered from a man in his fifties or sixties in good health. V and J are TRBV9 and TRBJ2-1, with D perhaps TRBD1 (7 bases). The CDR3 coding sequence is TGTGCCAGCAAAGCGACAGGGCCGGGGGTTGAGCAGTTCTTC. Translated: CASKATGPGVEQFF. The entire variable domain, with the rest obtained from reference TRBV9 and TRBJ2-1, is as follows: DSGVTQTPKHLITATGQRVTLRCSPRSGDLSVYWYQQSLDQGLQFLIQYYNGEERAKGNILERFSAQQFPDLHSELNLSSLELGDSALYFCASKATGPGVEQFFGPGTRLTVL.